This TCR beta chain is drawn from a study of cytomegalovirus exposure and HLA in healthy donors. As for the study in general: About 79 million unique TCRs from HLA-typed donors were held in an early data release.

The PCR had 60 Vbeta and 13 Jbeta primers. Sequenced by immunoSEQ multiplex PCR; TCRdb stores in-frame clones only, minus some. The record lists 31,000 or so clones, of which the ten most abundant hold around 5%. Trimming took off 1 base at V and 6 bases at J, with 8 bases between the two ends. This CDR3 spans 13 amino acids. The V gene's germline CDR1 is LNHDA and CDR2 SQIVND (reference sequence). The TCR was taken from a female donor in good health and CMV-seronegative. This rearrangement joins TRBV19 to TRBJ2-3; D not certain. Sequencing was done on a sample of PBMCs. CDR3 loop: CASSIGLADTQYF. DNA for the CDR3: TGTGCCAGTAGTATAGGCCTTGCGGATACGCAGTATTTT. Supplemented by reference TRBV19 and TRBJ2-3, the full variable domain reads DGGITQSPKYLFRKEGQNVTLSCEQNLNHDAMYWYRQDPGQGLRLIYYSQIVNDFQKGDIAEGYSVSREKKESFPLTVTSAQKNPTAFYLCASSIGLADTQYFGPGTRLTVL.